A selection of T cell receptor beta chains follows, all from one sample in a study of blood T cell repertoires in COVID-19. Libraries were prepared by immunoSEQ multiplex PCR; TCRdb keeps only in-frame clonotypes and omits some of them. The sample shows about 260,000 clones, approximately 86% of them seen only once. Sequencing was done on a sample of peripheral blood. The receptor source for this set is a man younger than 35 with active or convalescent COVID-19. The CDR3 runs from the conserved cysteine through the conserved F or W. D genes are given only for firm matches. Clone size appears in some rows only: once, few, many, or a class for an expanded clone.

J: TRBJ2-5; D: NA; V: TRBV2; size: NA; CDR3: CASEDRRRTQYF; DNA: TGTGCCAGCGAAGACAGGCGAAGGACCCAGTACTTC
J: TRBJ1-1; D: NA; V: TRBV6-6; size: NA; CDR3: CASSLGTEAFF; DNA: TGTGCCAGCAGTCTCGGCACTGAAGCTTTCTTT
J: TRBJ2-7; D: TRBD2; V: TRBV5-5; size: NA; CDR3: CASSSTRTSGSKQYF; DNA: TGTGCCAGCAGCAGCACTAGGACTAGCGGGAGCAAGCAGTACTTC
J: TRBJ1-6; D: TRBD1; V: TRBV7-9; size: NA; CDR3: CASSSGTGPNSPLHF; DNA: TGTGCCAGCAGCTCAGGGACAGGGCCAAATTCACCCCTCCACTTT
J: TRBJ2-5; D: NA; V: TRBV5-1; size: NA; CDR3: CASSAGTPGETQYF; DNA: TGCGCCAGCAGCGCCGGGACACCAGGCGAGACCCAGTACTTC
J: TRBJ2-6; D: TRBD1; V: TRBV11-2; size: once; CDR3: CASSLNSGGYGANVLTF; DNA: TGTGCCAGCAGCTTAAATTCAGGGGGCTACGGGGCCAACGTCCTGACTTTC
J: TRBJ1-1; D: NA; V: TRBV6-5; size: NA; CDR3: CASSPVFLSSTEAFF; DNA: TGTGCCAGCAGCCCGGTTTTCCTGTCGAGCACTGAAGCTTTCTTT
J: TRBJ2-3; D: NA; V: TRBV5-5; size: NA; CDR3: CASSLFRSTDTQYF; DNA: TGTGCCAGCAGCTTGTTCAGAAGCACAGATACGCAGTATTTT
J: TRBJ1-5; D: NA; V: TRBV7-2; size: NA; CDR3: CASSLYRNSNQPQHF; DNA: TGTGCCAGCAGCTTATACAGAAATAGCAATCAGCCCCAGCATTTT
J: TRBJ1-1; D: NA; V: TRBV19; size: NA; CDR3: CASSISTGGRTEAFF; DNA: TGTGCCAGTAGTATTAGTACGGGAGGGAGGACTGAAGCTTTCTTT
J: TRBJ1-2; D: NA; V: TRBV6-5; size: NA; CDR3: CASSLTGNYGYTF; DNA: TGTGCCAGCAGCCTCACAGGGAATTATGGCTACACCTTC
J: TRBJ1-1; D: NA; V: TRBV18; size: once; CDR3: CASSPSRGTEAFF; DNA: TGTGCCAGCTCACCCTCCAGAGGGACTGAAGCTTTCTTT
J: TRBJ2-7; D: TRBD1; V: TRBV12-3/TRBV12-4; size: NA; CDR3: CASGRDSFYEQYF; DNA: TGTGCCAGCGGCCGGGACAGCTTCTACGAGCAGTACTTC
J: TRBJ2-7; D: NA; V: TRBV5-4; size: NA; CDR3: CASNAGEVHEQYF; DNA: TGTGCCAGCAATGCCGGGGAGGTCCACGAGCAGTACTTC
J: TRBJ1-5; D: NA; V: TRBV4-1; size: NA; CDR3: CASSPGLGGNQPQHF; DNA: TGCGCCAGCAGCCCGGGGTTAGGTGGCAATCAGCCCCAGCATTTT
J: TRBJ2-2; D: TRBD2; V: TRBV29-1; size: NA; CDR3: CSAQTSLNTGELFF; DNA: TGCAGCGCCCAGACTAGCCTGAACACCGGGGAGCTGTTTTTT
J: TRBJ1-6; D: NA; V: TRBV9; size: NA; CDR3: CASSVVGGPLHF; DNA: TGTGCCAGCAGCGTAGTGGGGGGACCCCTCCACTTT
J: TRBJ2-1; D: NA; V: TRBV2; size: NA; CDR3: CASGRINNEQFF; DNA: TGTGCCAGCGGGAGAATAAACAATGAGCAGTTCTTC
J: TRBJ2-3; D: NA; V: TRBV6-1; size: NA; CDR3: CASSVRQSLTTDTQYF; DNA: TGTGCCAGCAGTGTCCGACAGTCCCTTACCACAGATACGCAGTATTTT
J: TRBJ1-1; D: NA; V: TRBV5-5; size: NA; CDR3: CASHPRGGRLVEAFF; DNA: TGTGCCAGCCACCCCCGGGGGGGTCGGTTGGTGGAAGCTTTCTTT
J: TRBJ2-2; D: TRBD1; V: TRBV4-1; size: NA; CDR3: CASRSDRATGELFF; DNA: TGCGCCAGCCGTTCGGACAGGGCAACCGGGGAGCTGTTTTTT
J: TRBJ2-3; D: NA; V: TRBV19; size: NA; CDR3: CASSMTPENTQYF; DNA: TGTGCCAGTAGTATGACACCGGAAAATACGCAGTATTTT
J: TRBJ1-1; D: TRBD1; V: TRBV5-1; size: few; CDR3: CASSAGTAGNTEAFF; DNA: TGCGCCAGCAGCGCCGGGACAGCCGGCAACACTGAAGCTTTCTTT
J: TRBJ1-2; D: NA; V: TRBV4-1; size: NA; CDR3: CASSQDWSDGYTF; DNA: TGCGCCAGCAGCCAAGATTGGTCAGATGGCTACACCTTC
J: TRBJ2-7; D: NA; V: TRBV29-1; size: NA; CDR3: CSVESGATNEQYF; DNA: TGCAGCGTTGAATCAGGGGCCACCAACGAGCAGTACTTC
J: TRBJ1-3; D: NA; V: TRBV25-1; size: once; CDR3: CASRALSGNTIYF; DNA: TGTGCCAGCAGGGCCCTCTCTGGAAACACCATATATTTT
J: TRBJ1-4; D: NA; V: TRBV7-2; size: NA; CDR3: CASSAQGMGNEKLFF; DNA: TGTGCCAGCAGCGCCCAGGGTATGGGGAATGAAAAACTGTTTTTT
J: TRBJ2-1; D: TRBD1; V: TRBV7-9; size: NA; CDR3: CASSQTGAVDEQFF; DNA: TGTGCCAGCAGCCAGACAGGGGCGGTGGATGAGCAGTTCTTC
J: TRBJ2-3; D: NA; V: TRBV3-1/TRBV3-2; size: NA; CDR3: CASSQEGTYTQYF; DNA: TGTGCCAGCAGCCAAGAGGGGACTTATACGCAGTATTTT
J: TRBJ2-1; D: NA; V: TRBV7-2; size: NA; CDR3: CASSPITGLGNEQFF; DNA: TGTGCCAGCAGCCCTATAACGGGTTTAGGAAATGAGCAGTTCTTC
J: TRBJ2-3; D: NA; V: TRBV5-5; size: NA; CDR3: CASSVGPGTSTDTQYF; DNA: TGTGCCAGCAGCGTGGGGCCGGGAACTAGCACAGATACGCAGTATTTT
J: TRBJ2-7; D: TRBD2; V: TRBV4-3; size: once; CDR3: CASSQGPWGTKYEQYF; DNA: TGCGCCAGCAGCCAAGGTCCATGGGGGACTAAATACGAGCAGTACTTC
J: TRBJ2-7; D: TRBD1; V: TRBV6-6; size: NA; CDR3: CASSYPTDRGQYEQYF; DNA: TGTGCCAGCAGTTACCCTACGGACAGGGGGCAATACGAGCAGTACTTC
J: TRBJ1-4; D: NA; V: TRBV14; size: once; CDR3: CASSLQPDEKLFF; DNA: TGTGCCAGCAGCCTTCAACCAGATGAAAAACTGTTTTTT
J: TRBJ2-2; D: NA; V: TRBV7-3; size: NA; CDR3: CASSFIWLMNTGELFF; DNA: TGTGCCAGCAGCTTTATTTGGCTTATGAACACCGGGGAGCTGTTTTTT
J: TRBJ2-7; D: NA; V: TRBV5-5; size: NA; CDR3: CASSLLGPTVIYEQYF; DNA: TGTGCCAGCAGCTTGCTCGGTCCAACGGTTATCTACGAGCAGTACTTC
J: TRBJ1-4; D: NA; V: TRBV21-1; size: once; CDR3: CASSKGIRVEFF; DNA: TGTGCCAGCAGCAAAGGCATCAGGGTCGAGTTTTTT
J: TRBJ1-2; D: NA; V: TRBV7-9; size: NA; CDR3: CASKQDGANNYGYTF; DNA: TGTGCCAGCAAACAGGACGGAGCGAATAACTATGGCTACACCTTC
J: TRBJ1-1; D: TRBD1; V: TRBV18; size: NA; CDR3: CASSPTGTGARGTEAFF; DNA: TGTGCCAGCTCACCCACCGGGACAGGGGCGCGTGGCACTGAAGCTTTCTTT
J: TRBJ2-7; D: NA; V: TRBV28; size: once; CDR3: CASSYSGDEQYF; DNA: TGTGCCAGCTCCTATTCCGGGGACGAGCAGTACTTC
J: TRBJ2-7; D: TRBD2; V: TRBV11-3; size: NA; CDR3: CASSPGTSFYEQYF; DNA: TGTGCCAGCAGTCCCGGGACTAGCTTCTACGAGCAGTACTTC
J: TRBJ2-3; D: NA; V: TRBV21-1; size: NA; CDR3: CASSKKGLAGDTQYF; DNA: TGTGCCAGCAGCAAAAAAGGACTAGCGGGAGATACGCAGTATTTT
J: TRBJ2-2; D: TRBD2; V: TRBV27; size: NA; CDR3: CASSRTTRLAGEPGELFF; DNA: TGTGCCAGCAGTCGGACAACCCGACTAGCGGGAGAGCCCGGGGAGCTGTTTTTT
J: TRBJ2-7; D: NA; V: TRBV13; size: once; CDR3: CASSLDEGAYEQYF; DNA: TGTGCCAGCAGCTTAGACGAAGGGGCCTACGAGCAGTACTTC
J: TRBJ1-2; D: NA; V: TRBV19; size: NA; CDR3: CASTSVSYGYTF; DNA: TGTGCCAGTACGTCCGTGAGCTATGGCTACACCTTC
J: TRBJ1-2; D: NA; V: TRBV5-1; size: NA; CDR3: CASSLGTAGVGYTF; DNA: TGCGCCAGCAGCTTGGGGACAGCCGGGGTGGGCTACACCTTC
J: TRBJ1-2; D: NA; V: TRBV11-2; size: NA; CDR3: CAKYGLDYGYTF; DNA: TGTGCCAAGTATGGCTTGGACTATGGCTACACCTTC
J: TRBJ2-5; D: TRBD2; V: TRBV3-1/TRBV3-2; size: NA; CDR3: CASSQDPLAGDRETQYF; DNA: TGTGCCAGCAGCCAAGATCCCCTAGCGGGAGACAGAGAGACCCAGTACTTC
J: TRBJ1-3; D: NA; V: TRBV24-1; size: NA; CDR3: CATSDSPGGNTIYF; DNA: TGTGCCACCAGTGATTCCCCGGGTGGAAACACCATATATTTT
J: TRBJ1-3; D: TRBD1; V: TRBV2; size: NA; CDR3: CASSRRTGGAGNTIYF; DNA: TGTGCCAGCAGTCGTCGAACAGGGGGCGCTGGAAACACCATATATTTT
J: TRBJ1-6; D: TRBD1; V: TRBV27; size: NA; CDR3: CASRQDRDSSPLHF; DNA: TGTGCCAGCAGACAGGACAGGGATTCTTCACCCCTCCACTTT
J: TRBJ2-7; D: NA; V: TRBV6-5; size: NA; CDR3: CASRSGPSYEQYF; DNA: TGTGCCAGCAGGTCGGGTCCGTCCTACGAGCAGTACTTC
J: TRBJ2-5; D: NA; V: TRBV12-3/TRBV12-4; size: NA; CDR3: CASRSGSRETQYF; DNA: TGTGCCAGCAGGTCCGGGAGTCGAGAGACCCAGTACTTC
J: TRBJ2-1; D: NA; V: TRBV7-9; size: NA; CDR3: CASTGEKSYNEQFF; DNA: TGTGCCAGCACGGGGGAGAAATCCTACAATGAGCAGTTCTTC
J: TRBJ2-7; D: NA; V: TRBV14; size: NA; CDR3: CASSKRGGVSGIIYEQYF; DNA: TGTGCCAGCAGCAAAAGAGGGGGGGTAAGCGGGATCATCTACGAGCAGTACTTC
J: TRBJ2-7; D: NA; V: TRBV14; size: NA; CDR3: CASSQVSGAGEQYF; DNA: TGTGCCAGCAGCCAAGTATCAGGGGCCGGCGAGCAGTACTTC
J: TRBJ1-5; D: TRBD1; V: TRBV19; size: many; CDR3: CASNRGLSNQPQHF; DNA: TGTGCCAGCAACAGGGGCCTGAGCAATCAGCCCCAGCATTTT
J: TRBJ2-5; D: NA; V: TRBV6-2/TRBV6-3; size: NA; CDR3: CASSGPGEYF; DNA: TGTGCCAGCAGTGGCCCGGGGGAGTACTTC
J: TRBJ1-2; D: TRBD1; V: TRBV2; size: NA; CDR3: CASRSLGRSEPSDRAHGYTF; DNA: TGTGCCAGCAGGTCTCTGGGGCGCTCCGAACCCTCAGACAGGGCCCATGGCTACACCTTC